Listed below are T cell receptor beta chains from one sample, sequenced in a study of T cells after yellow fever vaccination. Each CDR3 protein gets one entry after TCRdb re-called the 5' RACE reads with MiXCR. The data show a few hundred thousand distinct CDR3 sequences, around 6.8% seen once. The sequencing here drew on PBMCs, taken about 49 days after the first yellow fever vaccination. These receptors all come from a man younger than 30 who received the YFV17D yellow fever vaccine. The CDR3 runs from the conserved cysteine through the conserved F or W. Each record gives: V gene, CDR3 length, J gene, CDR3 protein.

TRBV6-2/TRBV6-3,16,TRBJ2-5,CASSYPSSLGSGTQYF
TRBV5-1,14,TRBJ2-7,CASSLDRGNYEQYF
TRBV15,14,TRBJ2-3,CATSRVGGTDTQYF
TRBV29-1,14,TRBJ2-3,CSVAAGTSTDTQYF
TRBV7-6,16,TRBJ2-2,CASSPGSGTNTGELFF
TRBV20-1,15,TRBJ2-3,CSARDRRGDTDTQYF
TRBV7-2,12,TRBJ1-3,CASGYSGNTIYF
TRBV6-6,11,TRBJ2-1,CASSPGLVRFF
TRBV5-1,14,TRBJ2-7,CASKGGNPPYEQYF
TRBV6-2/TRBV6-3,15,TRBJ1-5,CASRPRTGYNQPQHF
TRBV7-3,14,TRBJ1-1,CASSSPGSGAEAFF
TRBV12-3/TRBV12-4,14,TRBJ1-4,CASRGYRGREKLFF
TRBV5-1,15,TRBJ2-5,CASSLSAGGPETQYF
TRBV6-1,14,TRBJ1-2,CASSEVPGDGGYTF
TRBV9,17,TRBJ2-1,CASSGTSGEQGLDEQFF
TRBV4-3,20,TRBJ2-5,CASSQDMSRSGGPERETQYF
TRBV27,13,TRBJ1-2,CASSATGDYGYTF
TRBV7-6,14,TRBJ1-1,CASSLAGDGGAAFF
TRBV29-1,14,TRBJ2-5,CSVELAGRGETQYF
TRBV19,15,TRBJ1-2,CASSIERGLGFGYTF
TRBV5-6,16,TRBJ2-1,CASSPTPSETYNEQFF
TRBV7-9,14,TRBJ2-5,CASRGGRGQETQYF
TRBV4-2,13,TRBJ1-1,CASSQEDGTEAFF
TRBV12-3/TRBV12-4,14,TRBJ1-5,CASSLGTGPQPQHF
TRBV12-3/TRBV12-4,13,TRBJ1-4,CASSLRHNEKLFF
TRBV7-9,17,TRBJ2-7,CASSEMTSGGLGYEQYF
TRBV20-1,12,TRBJ1-2,CSAGGQGISYTF
TRBV10-3,17,TRBJ1-1,CAISEYGQQHMNTEAFF
TRBV1,17,TRBJ2-6,CTSSQGLTRTGANVLTF
TRBV12-3/TRBV12-4,13,TRBJ1-5,CATRGQGNQPQHF
TRBV28,12,TRBJ1-1,CASSSGRLGAFF
TRBV6-1,13,TRBJ1-5,CASSQGAGQPQHF
TRBV9,15,TRBJ2-5,CASSAGDREVETQYF
TRBV11-2,14,TRBJ2-4,CASGGPPAKNIQYF
TRBV25-1,12,TRBJ1-1,CASSGRDTEAFF
TRBV20-1,12,TRBJ2-5,CSARTLGETQYF
TRBV6-2/TRBV6-3,13,TRBJ1-2,CASSYNGGNGYTF
TRBV6-1,15,TRBJ2-3,CASSPGGGRLDTQYF
TRBV5-1,17,TRBJ2-3,CASSQGLDGWGTDTQYF
TRBV5-1,17,TRBJ1-3,CASSPGWGQSSGNTIYF
TRBV7-9,15,TRBJ1-2,CASSLDGGLGYGYTF
TRBV20-1,14,TRBJ2-6,CSASLGSGANVLTF
TRBV10-3,15,TRBJ1-2,CAISESRGLDYGYTF
TRBV5-8,15,TRBJ2-1,CASSSTGASYNEQFF
TRBV12-3/TRBV12-4,15,TRBJ1-2,CASSLGGSEDYGYTF
TRBV11-1,18,TRBJ1-1,CASSPKKQGRPSDTEAFF
TRBV7-9,15,TRBJ2-1,CASSLYHARVDEQFF
TRBV4-2,16,TRBJ2-5,CASSQGTGGDQETQYF
TRBV4-3,15,TRBJ1-1,CASSQDAGANTEAFF
TRBV14,14,TRBJ1-2,CASSQAGSFYGYTF
TRBV12-3/TRBV12-4,14,TRBJ1-1,CASSFLQLNTEAFF
TRBV20-1,13,TRBJ2-1,CSARSGLVNEQFF
TRBV7-2,13,TRBJ1-1,CASSSRWDTEAFF
TRBV5-1,13,TRBJ1-4,CASTTATNEKLFF
TRBV18,15,TRBJ2-2,CASSPGTGNTGELFF
TRBV29-1,14,TRBJ2-7,CSVATGGAVYEQYF
TRBV12-3/TRBV12-4,13,TRBJ1-1,CATLRSMNTEAFF
TRBV24-1,15,TRBJ2-6,CATSDSFSGANVLTF
TRBV7-9,16,TRBJ2-1,CASSLALAGGVNEQFF
TRBV7-9,12,TRBJ1-2,CAMETGPYGYTF